Shown below are 20 T cell receptor beta chains from a single sample sequenced in a study of OX40 agonist ivuxolimab in advanced cancers. The table came from immunoSEQ multiplex PCR; TCRdb's copy has only in-frame clones and leaves some out. The sample includes 45,000 to 65,000 clones, around 86% seen only once; the top ten take approximately 1.8%. Here the sequenced sample was CD4+ or CD8+ T cells sorted from blood, taken in a trial of the OX40 agonist ivuxolimab. The receptors come from an adult with an advanced solid tumor such as melanoma, head and neck, liver or kidney cancer.

This clone is categorized as medium-sized. The genes are TRBV6-5 and TRBJ2-3; maybe TRBD1 (5 bases). Germline V gene data show CDR1 as MNHEY and CDR2 as SVGAGI. Trimming left V 0 bases short and J 8 bases short, with 15 bases between. CDR3 length: 15 amino acids. CDR3 sequence: CASSYSGRRASTQYF. The DNA of the CDR3 is TGTGCCAGCAGTTACTCCGGTCGCAGGGCGAGTACGCAGTATTTT.

The chain uses TRBV1 and TRBJ1-5; the DNA was not compared with TRBD1, the D call given in the table. TRBV1 is listed as a pseudogene. The CDR3 has 15 amino acids. The CDR3, as DNA: TGCACCACCTCGACAGGGTTATTGAGAAATCAGCCCCAGCATTTT. Translation gives CTTSTGLLRNQPQHF.

This sequence joins TRBV28 and TRBJ1-1; no clear D. CDR1 and CDR2 (germline): MDHEN, SYDVKM. The germline V and J ends were trimmed by 5 bases and 0 bases, with 7 bases remaining between them. The length of the CDR3 is 13 residues. The CDR3 coding sequence is TGTGCCAGCAGTCCCCCTATGAACACTGAAGCTTTCTTT. This sequence encodes CASSPPMNTEAFF.

This CDR3 reads CAVKRRTVRDEQFF. CDR3 bases: TGTGCCGTAAAACGAAGGACAGTGAGGGATGAGCAGTTCTTC. The chain employs TRBV6-5 and TRBJ2-1, with D perhaps TRBD1 (6 bases). V was cut by 11 bases and J by 8 bases, with 22 bases left in between. The CDR3 loop spans 14 amino acids. The germline CDR1 and CDR2 sequences are MNHEY and SVGAGI.

The J gene is TRBJ1-5, the V gene TRBV27; TRBD1 matches at 7 bases. Germline lookup yields CDR1 MNHEY and CDR2 SMNVEV (reference sequence). The CDR3 sequence is 12 residues long. The V and J ends lost 5 bases and 9 bases, in that order; junction bases with no gene match: 4. DNA of the CDR3: TGTGCCAGCAGTCTTAGACAGGGGCCCCAGCATTTT. Its protein product is CASSLRQGPQHF.

The CDR3, as DNA: TGTGCCAGCAGCCAAGATAGGAGGAGGGAGGGGACCCAAGAGACCCAGTACTTC. It codes for CASSQDRRREGTQETQYF. This chain joins TRBV14 and TRBJ2-5; TRBD2 agrees at 7 bases. The V segment lost 0 bases and the J segment 1 base; nucleotides outside the gene matches: 11. Germline lookup yields CDR1 SGHDN and CDR2 FVKESK. This CDR3 spans 18 amino acids.

V and J are TRBV6-1 and TRBJ1-1; D is undetermined. Trimming cost V 6 bases and J 0 bases, with 14 bases left between them. The CDR3 contains 15 residues. In germline, CDR1 is MNHNS, CDR2 SASEGT. CDR3 in DNA: TGTGCCAGCAGGAGGTACAGAGCTTTGAACACTGAAGCTTTCTTT. As protein: CASRRYRALNTEAFF.

In nucleotides, the CDR3 is TGTGCCACCCAGAGCAACTATGGCTACACCTTC. The encoded protein is CATQSNYGYTF. This rearrangement joins TRBV6-5 to TRBJ1-2; D is unresolved. In germline, CDR1 is MNHEY, CDR2 SVGAGI. The CDR3 runs to 11 residues. The V end lost 10 bases, the J end lost 2 bases, and 8 bases lay between the germline ends.

The chain links TRBV6-5 to TRBJ2-3, with D perhaps TRBD1 (6 bases). The germline V and J ends were trimmed by 6 bases and 3 bases, with 16 bases remaining between them. CDR3 size: 15 residues. The germline V gene has CDR1 MNHEY and CDR2 SVGAGI. CDR3 in DNA: TGTGCCAGCAGCCCCCCAGGGACACGGACAGATACGCAGTATTTT. This translates into CASSPPGTRTDTQYF.

CDR3: CASSTKTAPGHRNTIYF. CDR3 bases: TGTGCCAGCAGCACGAAAACCGCTCCGGGACACAGAAACACCATATATTTT. V usage is TRBV5-4 and J usage is TRBJ1-3; D perhaps matches TRBD1 (6 bases). The CDR3 spans 17 residues. Germline V gene sequence: CDR1 SGHNT, CDR2 YYREEE (reference sequence). Trimming removed 4 bases from V and 5 bases from J, with 22 bases in between.

CDR3 DNA: TGCAGCGCCCGCTGGGGGGGGGCCTACAATGAGCAGTTCTTC. It yields the protein CSARWGGAYNEQFF. The chain is built from TRBV29-1 and TRBJ2-1, with 7 bases identical to TRBD2. CDR3 size: 14 residues. The V gene's germline CDR1 is SQVTM and CDR2 ANQGSEA. V dropped 7 bases and J dropped 2; count of bases not matched to a gene: 8.

The CDR3 DNA is TGCGCCAGCAGTGAAAGGAGGGGACAGCTCACCGGGGAGCTGTTTTTT. Encoded protein: CASSERRGQLTGELFF. J is TRBJ2-2 and V is TRBV10-1; perhaps TRBD1 as D (7 bases). V was shortened by 3 bases and J by 4 bases, with 15 bases between the two germline ends. The CDR3 has 16 residues. Germline lookup yields CDR1 WNHNN and CDR2 SYGVQD (reference sequence).

The chain links TRBV7-6 to TRBJ2-5; 9 positions match TRBD1. This CDR3 region has 16 residues. J gave up 5 bases and V 5 bases, and 12 bases lay outside the gene matches. The germline V gene encodes CDR1 SGHVS and CDR2 FNYEAQ. The DNA of the CDR3 is TGTGCCAGCAGCCAGGACAGGGGACGATTTGGGGAGACCCAGTACTTC. This translates into CASSQDRGRFGETQYF.

The chain employs TRBV28 and TRBJ2-7, with D possibly being TRBD1 or TRBD2 (5 bases each). Germline-derived CDR1 and CDR2 are MDHEN and SYDVKM. CDR3 length equals 13 residues. Trimming took off 3 bases at V and 10 bases at J, with 16 bases between the two ends. The CDR3 DNA reads TGTGCCAGCAGTTTTGCCGGGGCTTCGCAACAGTACTTC. This gives the protein CASSFAGASQQYF.

The chain employs TRBV7-6 and TRBJ2-1; D may be TRBD1 (6 bases). Trimming removed 5 bases at V and 6 bases at J, with 17 bases between. CDR3 length: 15 amino acids. Germline loops: CDR1 SGHVS, CDR2 FNYEAQ. The CDR3 DNA is TGTGCCAGCAGCCCAGGGGCAGGGAGTAGCAATGAGCAGTTCTTC. It codes for CASSPGAGSSNEQFF. Drawing the rest from reference TRBV7-6 and TRBJ2-1, the complete variable domain is GAGVSQSPRYKVTKRGQDVALRCDPISGHVSLYWYRQALGQGPEFLTYFNYEAQQDKSGLPNDRFSAERPEGSISTLTIQRTEQRDSAMYRCASSPGAGSSNEQFFGPGTRLTVL.

The rearrangement links TRBV28 to TRBJ2-2; weak D call: TRBD2 (6 bases). Germline V gene data show CDR1 as MDHEN and CDR2 as SYDVKM. Trimming pared 6 bases from V and 6 bases from J, leaving 17 bases between. The CDR3 length is 15 residues. CDR3 in amino acids: CASSRRLVGAGELFF. CDR3 nucleotide sequence: TGTGCCAGCAGCCGCAGACTAGTTGGAGCCGGGGAGCTGTTTTTT.

The V gene is TRBV7-6, the J gene TRBJ2-2; 8 nucleotides agree with TRBD2. The CDR3 runs to 16 residues. V gave up 7 bases and J gave up 8 bases; unmatched junction bases: 15. From germline, CDR1 is SGHVS and CDR2 FNYEAQ. CDR3 sequence reads: CASTPSKVAGSGELFF. Here the CDR3 DNA reads TGTGCCAGCACCCCCTCAAAGGTAGCGGGATCTGGGGAGCTGTTTTTT.

The CDR3: CASSHGQGTFYEKLFF. The DNA of the CDR3 is TGCGCCAGCAGCCACGGACAGGGGACTTTTTATGAAAAACTGTTTTTT. V gene TRBV4-1 combines with J gene TRBJ1-4; TRBD1 matches 9 bases. This CDR3 region has 16 residues. J gave up 6 bases and V 3 bases, and 8 bases lay outside the gene matches. Germline CDR1 MGHRA, CDR2 YSYEKL.

The chain joins TRBV10-3 to TRBJ1-1, with 10 bases that match TRBD1. This CDR3 has 12 amino acids. V lost 8 bases, J lost 3 bases, and 0 bases stayed unmatched. CDR1 and CDR2 (germline): ENHRY, SYGVKD. CDR3 bases: TGTGCCATCGGACAGGGGGACACTGAAGCTTTCTTT. Its protein is CAIGQGDTEAFF.

Here the CDR3 DNA reads TGCGCCAGCCAGCGGGGTCTGAACACTGAAGCTTTCTTT. Translated, it gives CASQRGLNTEAFF. The V call is TRBV4-1, the J call TRBJ1-1; D unresolved. Germline lookup yields CDR1 MGHRA and CDR2 YSYEKL. The CDR3 covers 13 residues. V lost 8 bases, J lost 0 bases, and 10 bases lay in between.